Listed below are T cell receptor beta chains from one sample, sequenced in a study of cytomegalovirus exposure and HLA in healthy donors. Profiled with immunoSEQ multiplex PCR; TCRdb holds only in-frame clones, not every one. The table lists around 160,000 clones, 70% to 90% of them singletons. The sequenced material came from PBMCs. These receptors originate from a man between 18 and 35 years old in good health and CMV-seropositive. The CDR3 runs from the conserved cysteine through the conserved F or W. D genes are given only for firm matches. The size entry is marked missing in some rows and otherwise reads once, few, many or a size class.

TRBV9	NA	NA	TRBJ1-1	CASSVSLNTEAFF	TGTGCCAGCAGCGTCTCCCTGAACACTGAAGCTTTCTTT
TRBV27	TRBD2	NA	TRBJ2-3	CATYSGGKSTDTQYF	TGTGCCACCTATAGCGGGGGAAAAAGTACAGATACGCAGTATTTT
TRBV7-2	TRBD1	NA	TRBJ2-7	CASSRDRVWGQYF	TGTGCCAGCAGCCGGGACAGGGTGTGGGGGCAGTACTTC
TRBV19	TRBD1	NA	TRBJ1-2	CASTTDRRQSNYGYTF	TGTGCCAGTACCACGGACAGGCGACAATCTAACTATGGCTACACCTTC
TRBV7-2	TRBD2	NA	TRBJ2-1	CASRPGLAGYNEQFF	TGTGCCAGCAGACCGGGACTAGCGGGGTACAATGAGCAGTTCTTC
TRBV27	TRBD1	NA	TRBJ2-1	CASSLRDRGPYNEQFF	TGTGCCAGCAGTTTGAGGGACAGGGGCCCCTACAATGAGCAGTTCTTC
TRBV4-1	NA	NA	TRBJ1-1	CASSQVQMNTEAFF	TGCGCCAGCAGCCAAGTCCAAATGAACACTGAAGCTTTCTTT
TRBV5-1	TRBD1	once	TRBJ1-1	CASSLGGTGGGNTEAFF	TGCGCCAGCAGCTTGGGTGGGACAGGGGGAGGGAACACTGAAGCTTTCTTT
TRBV30	NA	NA	TRBJ1-6	CAWSVPRGPSVPLHF	TGTGCCTGGAGTGTACCGCGGGGGCCTAGTGTACCCCTCCACTTT
TRBV19	NA	once	TRBJ1-3	CASRQVSGNTIYF	TGTGCCAGCAGACAGGTCTCTGGAAACACCATATATTTT
TRBV6-1	NA	NA	TRBJ2-3	CASSPVGSTDTQYF	TGTGCCAGCAGTCCGGTCGGGAGCACAGATACGCAGTATTTT